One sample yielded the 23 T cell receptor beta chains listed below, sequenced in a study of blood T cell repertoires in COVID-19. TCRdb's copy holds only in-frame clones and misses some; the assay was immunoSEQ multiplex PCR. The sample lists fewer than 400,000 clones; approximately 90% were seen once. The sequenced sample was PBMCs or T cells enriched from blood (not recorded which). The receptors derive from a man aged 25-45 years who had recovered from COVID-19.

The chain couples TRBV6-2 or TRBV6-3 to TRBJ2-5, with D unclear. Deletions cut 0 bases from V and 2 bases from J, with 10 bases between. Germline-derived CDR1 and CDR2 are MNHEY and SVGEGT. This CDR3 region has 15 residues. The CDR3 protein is CASSYSATYQETQYF. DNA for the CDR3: TGTGCCAGCAGTTACTCGGCGACTTATCAAGAGACCCAGTACTTC.

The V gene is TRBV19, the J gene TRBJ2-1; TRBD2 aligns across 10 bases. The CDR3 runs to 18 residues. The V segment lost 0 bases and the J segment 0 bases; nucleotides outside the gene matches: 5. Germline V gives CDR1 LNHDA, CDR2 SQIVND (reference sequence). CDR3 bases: TGTGCCAGTAGTATAGACGGGGTAGCGGGGGGCTCCTACAATGAGCAGTTCTTC. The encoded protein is CASSIDGVAGGSYNEQFF.

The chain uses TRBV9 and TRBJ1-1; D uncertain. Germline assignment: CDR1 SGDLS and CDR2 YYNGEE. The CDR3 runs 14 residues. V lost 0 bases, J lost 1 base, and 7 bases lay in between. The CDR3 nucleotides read TGTGCCAGCAGCGTAGACACTAGGAACACTGAAGCTTTCTTT. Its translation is CASSVDTRNTEAFF.

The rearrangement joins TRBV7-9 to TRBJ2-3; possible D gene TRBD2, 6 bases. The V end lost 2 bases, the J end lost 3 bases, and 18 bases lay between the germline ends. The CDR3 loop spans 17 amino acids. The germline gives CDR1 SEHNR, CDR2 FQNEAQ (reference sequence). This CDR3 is CASSLSGGERGTDTQYF. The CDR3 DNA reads TGTGCCAGCAGCTTATCAGGCGGGGAGCGTGGAACAGATACGCAGTATTTT.

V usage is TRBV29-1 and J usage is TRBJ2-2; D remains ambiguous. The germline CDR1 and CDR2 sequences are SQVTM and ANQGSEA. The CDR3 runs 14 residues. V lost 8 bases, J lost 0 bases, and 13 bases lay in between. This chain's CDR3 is CSFAPYANTGELFF. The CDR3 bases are TGCAGCTTCGCCCCCTATGCGAACACCGGGGAGCTGTTTTTT.

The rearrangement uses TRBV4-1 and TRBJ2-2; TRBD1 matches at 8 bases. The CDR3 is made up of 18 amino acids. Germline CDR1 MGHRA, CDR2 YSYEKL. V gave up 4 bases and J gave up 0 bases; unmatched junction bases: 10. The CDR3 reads CASSRGTGHGTNTGELFF. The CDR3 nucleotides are TGCGCCAGCAGCCGAGGGACAGGCCATGGTACGAACACCGGGGAGCTGTTTTTT.

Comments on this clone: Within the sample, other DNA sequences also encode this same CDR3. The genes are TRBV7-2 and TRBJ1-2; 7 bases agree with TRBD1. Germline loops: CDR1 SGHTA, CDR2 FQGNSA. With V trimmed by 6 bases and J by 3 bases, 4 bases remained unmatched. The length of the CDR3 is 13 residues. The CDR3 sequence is CASSSDRDYGYTF. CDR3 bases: TGTGCCAGCAGTTCCGACAGGGACTATGGCTACACCTTC.

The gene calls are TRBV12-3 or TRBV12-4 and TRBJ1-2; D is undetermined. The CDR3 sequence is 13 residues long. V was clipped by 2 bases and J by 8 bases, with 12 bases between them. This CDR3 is CASSLSQVGGYTF. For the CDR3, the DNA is TGTGCCAGCAGTTTAAGCCAGGTGGGCGGCTACACCTTC.

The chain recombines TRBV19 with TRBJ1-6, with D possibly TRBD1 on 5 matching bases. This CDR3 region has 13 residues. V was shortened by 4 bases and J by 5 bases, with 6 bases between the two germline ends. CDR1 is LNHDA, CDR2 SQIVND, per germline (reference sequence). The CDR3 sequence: CASSTQDNSPLHF. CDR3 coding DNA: TGTGCCAGTAGTACACAGGATAATTCACCCCTCCACTTT. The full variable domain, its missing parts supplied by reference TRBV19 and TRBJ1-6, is DGGITQSPKYLFRKEGQNVTLSCEQNLNHDAMYWYRQDPGQGLRLIYYSQIVNDFQKGDIAEGYSVSREKKESFPLTVTSAQKNPTAFYLCASSTQDNSPLHFGNGTRLTVT.

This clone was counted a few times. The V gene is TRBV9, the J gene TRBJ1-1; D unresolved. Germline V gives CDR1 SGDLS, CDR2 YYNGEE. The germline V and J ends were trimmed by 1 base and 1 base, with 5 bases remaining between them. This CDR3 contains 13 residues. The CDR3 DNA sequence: TGTGCCAGCAGCGTACTCCCGAACACTGAAGCTTTCTTT. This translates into CASSVLPNTEAFF.

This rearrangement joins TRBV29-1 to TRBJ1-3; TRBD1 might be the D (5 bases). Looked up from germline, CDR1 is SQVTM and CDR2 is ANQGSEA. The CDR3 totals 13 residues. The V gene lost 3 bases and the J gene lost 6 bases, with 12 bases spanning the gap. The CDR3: CSVDQGNENTIYF. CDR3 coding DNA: TGCAGCGTTGACCAGGGTAATGAAAACACCATATATTTT.

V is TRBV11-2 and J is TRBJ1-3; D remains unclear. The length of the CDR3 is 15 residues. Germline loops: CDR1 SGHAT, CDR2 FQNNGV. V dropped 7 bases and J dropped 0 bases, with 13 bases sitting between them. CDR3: CASTLRGSSGNTIYF. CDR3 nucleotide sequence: TGTGCCAGCACCCTCAGAGGGTCCTCTGGAAACACCATATATTTT. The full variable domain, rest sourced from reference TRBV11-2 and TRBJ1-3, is EAGVAQSPRYKIIEKRQSVAFWCNPISGHATLYWYQQILGQGPKLLIQFQNNGVVDDSQLPKDRFSAERLKGVDSTLKIQPAKLEDSAVYLCASTLRGSSGNTIYFGEGSWLTVV.

The CDR3 DNA reads as TGTGCCAGCAGTTTCATCGGGAGGACAAGCTCCTACGAGCAGTACTTC. Translation gives CASSFIGRTSSYEQYF. The chain couples TRBV28 to TRBJ2-7, with TRBD2 matching over 7 bases. Unmatched junction bases numbered 8, after V lost 3 bases and J lost 0 bases. The CDR3 has 16 amino acids. Per germline, CDR1 MDHEN and CDR2 SYDVKM.

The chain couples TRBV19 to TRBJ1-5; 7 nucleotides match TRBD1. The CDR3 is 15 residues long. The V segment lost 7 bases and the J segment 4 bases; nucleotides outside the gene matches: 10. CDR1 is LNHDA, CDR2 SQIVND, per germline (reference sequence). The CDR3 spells CASISRDRRNQPQHF. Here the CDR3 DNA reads TGTGCCAGTATTTCCCGGGACAGAAGGAATCAGCCCCAGCATTTT.

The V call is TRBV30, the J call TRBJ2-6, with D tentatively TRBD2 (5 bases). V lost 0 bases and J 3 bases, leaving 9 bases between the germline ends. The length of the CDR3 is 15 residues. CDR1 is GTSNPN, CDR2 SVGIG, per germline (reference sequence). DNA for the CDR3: TGTGCCTGGAGTGTAGGCGGACTTGGGGCCAACGTCCTGACTTTC. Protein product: CAWSVGGLGANVLTF.

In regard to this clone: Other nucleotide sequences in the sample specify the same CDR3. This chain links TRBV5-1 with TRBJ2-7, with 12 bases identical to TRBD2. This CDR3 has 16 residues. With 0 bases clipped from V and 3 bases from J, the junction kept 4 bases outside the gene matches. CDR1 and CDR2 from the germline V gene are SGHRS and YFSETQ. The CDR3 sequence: CASSLGLAGGFYEQYF. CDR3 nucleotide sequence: TGCGCCAGCAGCTTGGGTCTAGCGGGGGGGTTCTACGAGCAGTACTTC.

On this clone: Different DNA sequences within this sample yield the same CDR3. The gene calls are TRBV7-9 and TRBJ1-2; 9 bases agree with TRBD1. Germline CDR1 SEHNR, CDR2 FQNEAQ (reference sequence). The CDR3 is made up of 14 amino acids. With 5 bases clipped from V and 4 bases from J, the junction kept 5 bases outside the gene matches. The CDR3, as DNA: TGTGCCAGCAGCCCCCCGGGACAGGGCTATGGCTACACCTTC. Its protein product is CASSPPGQGYGYTF.

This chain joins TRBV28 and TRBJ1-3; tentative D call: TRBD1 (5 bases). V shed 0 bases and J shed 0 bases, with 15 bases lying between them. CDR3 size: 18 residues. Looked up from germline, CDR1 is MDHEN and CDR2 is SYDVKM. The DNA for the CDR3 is TGTGCCAGCAGTTTATGGGGGCTTTTGGTATCCTCTGGAAACACCATATATTTT. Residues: CASSLWGLLVSSGNTIYF.

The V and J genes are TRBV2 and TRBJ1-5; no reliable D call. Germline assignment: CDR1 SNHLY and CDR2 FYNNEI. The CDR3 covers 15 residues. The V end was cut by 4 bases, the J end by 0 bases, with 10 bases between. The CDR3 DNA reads TGTGCCAGCAGTGTCCGACATGATAGCAATCAGCCCCAGCATTTT. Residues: CASSVRHDSNQPQHF.

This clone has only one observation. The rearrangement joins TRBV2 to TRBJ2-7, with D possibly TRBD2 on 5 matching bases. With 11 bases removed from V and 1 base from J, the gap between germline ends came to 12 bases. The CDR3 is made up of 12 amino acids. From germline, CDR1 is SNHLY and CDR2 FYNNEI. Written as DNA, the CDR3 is TGTGCCTCCCGGACTGCTTCCTACGAGCAGTACTTC. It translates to CASRTASYEQYF.

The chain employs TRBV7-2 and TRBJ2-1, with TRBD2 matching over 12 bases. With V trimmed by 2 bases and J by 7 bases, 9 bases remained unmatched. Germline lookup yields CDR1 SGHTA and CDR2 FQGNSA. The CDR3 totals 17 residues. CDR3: CASSLSLAGGVGNEQFF. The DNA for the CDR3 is TGTGCCAGCAGCTTAAGTCTAGCGGGGGGGGTTGGTAATGAGCAGTTCTTC.

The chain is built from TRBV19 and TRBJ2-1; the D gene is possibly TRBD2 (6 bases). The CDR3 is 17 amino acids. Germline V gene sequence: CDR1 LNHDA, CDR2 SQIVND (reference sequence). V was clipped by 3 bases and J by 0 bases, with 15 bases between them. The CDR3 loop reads CASSIKGGGYSYNEQFF. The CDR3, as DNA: TGTGCCAGTAGTATCAAGGGAGGAGGTTACTCCTACAATGAGCAGTTCTTC.

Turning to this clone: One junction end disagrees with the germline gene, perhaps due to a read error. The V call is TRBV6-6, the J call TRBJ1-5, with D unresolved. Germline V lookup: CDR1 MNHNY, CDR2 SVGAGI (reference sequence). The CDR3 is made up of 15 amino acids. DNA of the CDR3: TGTGCCAACAGTCCCCCTGGGAGCCCCAATCAGCCCCAGCATTTT. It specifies CANSPPGSPNQPQHF.